The 3 T cell receptor beta chains listed next were all sequenced from one sample in a study of cytomegalovirus exposure and HLA in healthy donors. In the PCR, 60 Vbeta and 13 Jbeta primers were used. The data were produced by immunoSEQ multiplex PCR, yet TCRdb's version contains in-frame clones alone and is incomplete. The sample has 100,000 to 150,000 clones, approximately 79% seen once. Material for sequencing was PBMCs. The receptors here all came from a man younger than 45 in good health and CMV-seronegative.

The V and J genes are TRBV2 and TRBJ2-5, with D perhaps matching TRBD1 (6 bases). Trimming removed 7 bases at V and 2 bases at J, with 11 bases between. Germline values: CDR1 SNHLY, CDR2 FYNNEI. The CDR3 spans 13 residues. CDR3 in amino acids: CASTTGRQETQYF. The CDR3 DNA is TGTGCCAGCACAACAGGGAGACAAGAGACCCAGTACTTC.

The gene calls are TRBV4-2 and TRBJ2-5; 10 bases are a match to TRBD2. After removal of 5 bases from V and 8 bases from J, the junction contained 14 bases not matched to a gene. The CDR3 extends over 16 amino acids. Germline CDR1 is LGHNA and CDR2 is YNFKEQ. CDR3 region: CASSEGDGLAGDTQYF. The CDR3, as DNA: TGTGCCAGCAGCGAGGGTGACGGGCTAGCGGGGGATACCCAGTACTTC.

The gene calls are TRBV5-1 and TRBJ1-2, with 9 bases lining up with TRBD1. Germline V gene sequence: CDR1 SGHRS, CDR2 YFSETQ. Germline trimming cut 0 bases from V and 1 base from J; bases unmatched to any gene: 4. CDR3 length equals 16 residues. Here the CDR3 DNA reads TGCGCCAGCAGCTTGGCCGACAGGGGGTTTAACTATGGCTACACCTTC. This translates into CASSLADRGFNYGYTF. The full variable domain, rest sourced from reference TRBV5-1 and TRBJ1-2, is KAGVTQTPRYLIKTRGQQVTLSCSPISGHRSVSWYQQTPGQGLQFLFEYFSETQRNKGNFPGRFSGRQFSNSRSEMNVSTLELGDSALYLCASSLADRGFNYGYTFGSGTRLTVV.